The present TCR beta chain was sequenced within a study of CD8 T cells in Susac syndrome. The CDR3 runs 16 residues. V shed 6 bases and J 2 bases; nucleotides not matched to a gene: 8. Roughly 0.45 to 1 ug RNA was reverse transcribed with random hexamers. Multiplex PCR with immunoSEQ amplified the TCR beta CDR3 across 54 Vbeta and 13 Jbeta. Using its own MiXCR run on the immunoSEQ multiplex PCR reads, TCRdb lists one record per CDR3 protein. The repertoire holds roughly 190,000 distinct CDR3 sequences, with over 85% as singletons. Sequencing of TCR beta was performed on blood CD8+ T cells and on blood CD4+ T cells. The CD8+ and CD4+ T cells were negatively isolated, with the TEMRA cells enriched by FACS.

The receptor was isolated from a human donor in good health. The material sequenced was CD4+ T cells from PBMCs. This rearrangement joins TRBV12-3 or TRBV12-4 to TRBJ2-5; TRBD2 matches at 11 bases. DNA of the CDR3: TGTGCCAGCAGCCCCGGACTAGCGGGCTGGCAAGAGACCCAGTACTTC. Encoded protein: CASSPGLAGWQETQYF.